Listed below are T cell receptor beta chains from one sample, sequenced in a study of T cells in Graves' hyperthyroidism and ophthalmopathy. TCRdb reprocessed the multiplex PCR reads via MiXCR and lists one record per CDR3 protein. Of approximately 720,000 distinct CDR3 sequences listed, approximately 18% are singletons. Sequencing input: blood. The receptors were gathered from a woman aged 45-65 years with Graves' hyperthyroidism that later progressed to Graves' ophthalmopathy. The CDR3 runs from the conserved cysteine through the conserved F or W. The D gene is left open where the match is weak.

j_call v_call d_call cdr3_length cdr3_aa
TRBJ1-6 TRBV6-2/TRBV6-3 - 16 CASSYSLVQGSSPLHF
TRBJ1-1 TRBV15 TRBD1 14 CATSIRTGYTEAFF
TRBJ2-5 TRBV10-3 - 14 CAISESGRGETQYF
TRBJ1-2 TRBV2 - 14 CAREVRDLNYGYTF
TRBJ1-1 TRBV20-1 - 13 CSASPNAGTEAFF
TRBJ1-1 TRBV13 TRBD1 16 CASSTETGGAFTEAFF
TRBJ2-1 TRBV5-1 - 16 CASSLTTGQSYNEQFF
TRBJ1-5 TRBV20-1 TRBD1 14 CSASRDRVSQPQHF
TRBJ1-5 TRBV20-1 TRBD1 13 CSATGQQNQPQHF
TRBJ1-1 TRBV29-1 - 11 CSGSGRTEAFF
TRBJ1-5 TRBV20-1 - 16 CSARDLKGTRNQPQHF
TRBJ1-3 TRBV3-1 - 14 CASSQTSSGNTIYF
TRBJ2-7 TRBV12-3/TRBV12-4 - 14 CASSSTDIFYEQYF
TRBJ2-3 TRBV5-1 - 13 CASSFLVSDTQYF
TRBJ1-5 TRBV30 - 14 CAWSATDGDQPQHF
TRBJ2-2 TRBV28 - 15 CASSPRVTNTGELFF
TRBJ1-2 TRBV4-1 - 16 CASSQDGQRRDYGYTF
TRBJ2-1 TRBV7-7 TRBD2 16 CASSAGGGGAFVEQFF
- TRBV12-3/TRBV12-4 - 18 CASSLAPPARPRTDTQHF
TRBJ1-2 TRBV5-1 TRBD1 14 CASSSSGTDYGYTF
TRBJ2-3 TRBV3-1 TRBD1 16 CASSHAGTGEADTQYF
TRBJ2-1 TRBV2 TRBD2 14 CASSLLAASSEQFF
TRBJ2-5 TRBV7-9 - 14 CASSSTTGEETQYF
TRBJ1-4 TRBV3-1 - 16 CASSQDSGGGHEKLFF
TRBJ2-2 TRBV6-4 - 14 CASKTVANTGELFF
TRBJ1-6 TRBV3-1 TRBD1 17 CASSPRTGSSYNSPLHF
TRBJ1-1 TRBV18 TRBD1 14 CASSPPQGSTEAFF
TRBJ2-1 TRBV18 TRBD1 12 CASSSGTGEQFF
TRBJ1-2 TRBV15 - 14 CATSGRQGRYGYTF
TRBJ1-1 TRBV5-1 TRBD1 14 CASRRTGLNTEAFF
TRBJ1-1 TRBV6-1 - 12 CASSEIRREAFF
TRBJ1-4 TRBV9 TRBD1 17 CASSVEPHRGRNEKLFF
TRBJ1-2 TRBV29-1 - 13 CSVPGSVSGGYTF
TRBJ2-5 TRBV6-2/TRBV6-3 - 12 CASSYSMETQYF
TRBJ1-6 TRBV30 - 11 CAWRINSPLHF
TRBJ1-4 TRBV29-1 - 13 CSVRTGLNEKLFF